This T cell receptor beta chain is drawn from a study of T cell changes during pregnancy in multiple sclerosis. V was pared by 5 bases and J by 2 bases, with 9 bases between. CDR3 length: 13 amino acids. Germline CDR1 LNHDA, CDR2 SQIVND (reference sequence). This clone was recorded a few times. TCRdb's table, derived via immunoSEQ multiplex PCR, lists solely in-frame clones and lacks some. This table has 75,000 to 95,000 clones, approximately 92% appearing once. The source is a female donor with multiple sclerosis, enrolled in a pregnancy study. The chain joins TRBV19 to TRBJ1-1; TRBD1 is a possible D gene (6 bases). Here the sequenced sample was peripheral blood, taken after pregnancy. In DNA, the CDR3 is TGTGCCAGTAGTCTACAGGGAAACACTGAAGCTTTCTTT. This encodes CASSLQGNTEAFF.